These 9 T cell receptor beta chains were all obtained from the same sample, sequenced in a study of early T cells in non-severe SARS-CoV-2 infection. TCRdb fed the 5' RACE reads into MiXCR, producing one record per CDR3 protein. The sample contains approximately 56,000 distinct CDR3 sequences, about 11% of which appear only once. The sample taken for sequencing was whole blood. These receptors were taken from an adult who was a healthcare worker with PCR-confirmed SARS-CoV-2 infection or an uninfected control (not recorded which).

This clonotype has at least ten counts. The chain couples TRBV5-6 to TRBJ1-1; D is unclear. There are 14 residues in the CDR3. V was trimmed by 4 bases and J by 3 bases, leaving 13 bases between them. The germline gives CDR1 SGHDT, CDR2 YYEEEE. The chain's CDR3 is CASSPVGADTEAFF. CDR3 coding DNA: TGTGCCAGCAGCCCGGTCGGAGCGGACACTGAAGCTTTCTTT.

This clonotype was recorded a few times. V gene TRBV4-1 combines with J gene TRBJ2-7; D is possibly TRBD2 (6 bases). The V gene lost 2 bases and the J gene lost 6 bases, with 17 bases spanning the gap. The CDR3 has 15 residues. Germline assignment: CDR1 MGHRA and CDR2 YSYEKL. The CDR3 nucleotides read TGCGCCAGCAGCCAACCGACTAGTTCTGCCGGCGAGCAGTACTTC. Its translation is CASSQPTSSAGEQYF.

This clonotype was detected ten times or more. The V gene is TRBV2, the J gene TRBJ2-1, with TRBD2 matching 11 bases. The CDR3 is 14 residues long. V shed 4 bases, J shed 10 bases, and the junction held 6 bases outside the gene matches. CDR1 SNHLY and CDR2 FYNNEI come from the germline V gene. Here the CDR3 reads CASSVALAGVEQFF. CDR3 nucleotides: TGTGCCAGCAGTGTCGCACTAGCGGGGGTGGAGCAGTTCTTC.

The chain links TRBV18 to TRBJ2-5; possibly TRBD1 for D (6 bases). There are 13 residues in the CDR3. The germline V gene encodes CDR1 KGHSH and CDR2 LQKENI. V was pared by 6 bases and J by 4 bases, with 12 bases between. This CDR3 is CASSKDRRETQYF. The CDR3 nucleotides are TGTGCCAGCTCCAAAGACAGGAGAGAGACCCAGTACTTC.

The table lists this clonotype with many counts. This rearrangement joins TRBV20-1 to TRBJ2-1; the D gene is possibly TRBD1 (5 bases). Between the trimmed V and J ends, which lost 3 bases and 3 bases, there was a span of 12 bases. Germline V CDR1 and CDR2: DFQATT, SNEGSKA (reference sequence). This CDR3 has 14 residues. The CDR3 protein is CSARRLDSYNEQFF. CDR3 in DNA: TGCAGTGCTAGGCGGCTAGACAGCTACAATGAGCAGTTCTTC.

This clonotype has ten or more counts. The chain joins TRBV7-6 to TRBJ2-7; D perhaps matches TRBD2 (5 bases). With 5 bases removed from V and 6 bases from J, the gap between germline ends came to 11 bases. The CDR3 totals 12 residues. Looked up from germline, CDR1 is SGHVS and CDR2 is FNYEAQ. CDR3 coding DNA: TGTGCCAGCAGCAGGTATGGAGGCGAGCAGTACTTC. Protein product: CASSRYGGEQYF.

The CDR3 loop is CASSSGLDRGLYGYTF. In DNA, the CDR3 is TGTGCCAGCAGCTCCGGATTGGACAGGGGGCTCTATGGCTACACCTTC. The chain combines TRBV7-9 with TRBJ1-2; 11 bases match TRBD1. The V gene end was trimmed by 4 bases and the J gene end by 4 bases; junction bases not matched to a gene: 8. This CDR3 comprises 16 residues. Per the germline V gene, CDR1 is SEHNR and CDR2 is FQNEAQ (reference sequence).

This clonotype was seen at least ten times. The chain is built from TRBV28 and TRBJ2-7; TRBD1 matches at 9 bases. This CDR3 region has 16 residues. The germline V gene has CDR1 MDHEN and CDR2 SYDVKM. J lost 3 bases, V lost 4 bases, and 10 bases had no gene match. The CDR3 DNA reads as TGTGCCAGCAGTTCCGGGACCGACAGGGGGATCTACGAGCAGTACTTC. Translated: CASSSGTDRGIYEQYF.

The CDR3, as DNA: TGTGCCAGCATCGGGGGGGACTGGAACACTGAAGCTTTCTTT. This encodes CASIGGDWNTEAFF. The rearrangement uses TRBV25-1 and TRBJ1-1; tentatively, D is TRBD1 (5 bases). From germline, CDR1 is MGHDK and CDR2 SYGVNS. This CDR3 has 14 amino acids. V lost 7 bases and J lost 1, with 13 bases in between.